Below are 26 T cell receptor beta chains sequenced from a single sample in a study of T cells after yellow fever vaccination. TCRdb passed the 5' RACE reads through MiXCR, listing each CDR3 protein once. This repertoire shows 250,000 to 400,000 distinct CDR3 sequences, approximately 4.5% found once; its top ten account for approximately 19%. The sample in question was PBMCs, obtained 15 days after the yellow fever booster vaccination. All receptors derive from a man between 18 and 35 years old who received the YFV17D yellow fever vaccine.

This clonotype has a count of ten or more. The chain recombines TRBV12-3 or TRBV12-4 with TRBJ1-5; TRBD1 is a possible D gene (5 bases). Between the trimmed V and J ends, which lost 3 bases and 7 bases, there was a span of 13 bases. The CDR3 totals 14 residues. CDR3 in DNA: TGTGCCAGCAGTTTTTCCCGGGGGAAACAGCCCCAGCATTTT. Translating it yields CASSFSRGKQPQHF.

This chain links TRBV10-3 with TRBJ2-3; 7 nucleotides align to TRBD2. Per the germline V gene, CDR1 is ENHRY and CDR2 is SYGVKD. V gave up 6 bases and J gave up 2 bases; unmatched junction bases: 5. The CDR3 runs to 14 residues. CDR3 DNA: TGTGCCATCAGGACTAGCTGGCTCACAGATACGCAGTATTTT. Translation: CAIRTSWLTDTQYF.

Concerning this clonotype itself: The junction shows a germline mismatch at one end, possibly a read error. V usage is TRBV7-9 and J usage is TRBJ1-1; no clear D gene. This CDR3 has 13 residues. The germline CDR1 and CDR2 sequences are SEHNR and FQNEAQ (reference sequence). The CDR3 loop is CASSFGLNTVAFF. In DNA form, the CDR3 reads TGTGCCAGCAGCTTTGGGTTGAACACTGTAGCTTTCTTT.

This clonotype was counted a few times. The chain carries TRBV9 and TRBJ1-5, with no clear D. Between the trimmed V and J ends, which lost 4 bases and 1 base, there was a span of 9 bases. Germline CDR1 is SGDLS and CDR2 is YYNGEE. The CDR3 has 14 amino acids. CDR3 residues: CASSPIDSNQPQHF. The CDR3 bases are TGTGCCAGCAGCCCAATCGACAGCAATCAGCCCCAGCATTTT.

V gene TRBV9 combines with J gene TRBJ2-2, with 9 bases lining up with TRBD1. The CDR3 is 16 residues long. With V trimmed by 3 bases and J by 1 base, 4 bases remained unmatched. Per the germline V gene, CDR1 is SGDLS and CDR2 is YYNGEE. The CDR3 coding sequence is TGTGCCAGCAGCGGACCGGGACAGGGGAACACCGGGGAGCTGTTTTTT. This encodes CASSGPGQGNTGELFF. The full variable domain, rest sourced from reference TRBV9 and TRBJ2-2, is DSGVTQTPKHLITATGQRVTLRCSPRSGDLSVYWYQQSLDQGLQFLIQYYNGEERAKGNILERFSAQQFPDLHSELNLSSLELGDSALYFCASSGPGQGNTGELFFGEGSRLTVL.

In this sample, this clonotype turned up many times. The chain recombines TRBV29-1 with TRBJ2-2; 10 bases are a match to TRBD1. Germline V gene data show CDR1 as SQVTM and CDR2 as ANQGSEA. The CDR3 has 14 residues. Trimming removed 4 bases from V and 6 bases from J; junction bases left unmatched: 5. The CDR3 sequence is CSVGWDRGSGELFF. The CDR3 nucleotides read TGCAGCGTTGGGTGGGACAGGGGATCCGGGGAGCTGTTTTTT.

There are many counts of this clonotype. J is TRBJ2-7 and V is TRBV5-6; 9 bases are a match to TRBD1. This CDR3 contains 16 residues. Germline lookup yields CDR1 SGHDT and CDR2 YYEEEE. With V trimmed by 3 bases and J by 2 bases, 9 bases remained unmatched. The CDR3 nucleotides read TGTGCCAGCAGCTCGCCCGGACAGGGGCCTACCTACGAGCAGTACGTC. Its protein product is CASSSPGQGPTYEQYV.

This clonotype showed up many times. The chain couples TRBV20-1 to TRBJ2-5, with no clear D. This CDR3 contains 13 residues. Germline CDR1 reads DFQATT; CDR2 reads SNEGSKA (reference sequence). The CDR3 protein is CSAPRSPRETQYF. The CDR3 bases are TGCAGCGCCCCCCGGAGCCCACGGGAGACCCAGTACTTC.

The CDR3 coding sequence is TGTGCCAGCAGCCAAGATCTACTTCGACAGGGACACCTCACCGGGGAGCTGTTTTTT. Its protein is CASSQDLLRQGHLTGELFF. The rearrangement joins TRBV4-2 to TRBJ2-2, with 7 bases identical to TRBD1. CDR3 size: 19 residues. The germline CDR1 and CDR2 sequences are LGHNA and YNFKEQ. With 0 bases clipped from V and 4 bases from J, the junction kept 14 bases outside the gene matches.

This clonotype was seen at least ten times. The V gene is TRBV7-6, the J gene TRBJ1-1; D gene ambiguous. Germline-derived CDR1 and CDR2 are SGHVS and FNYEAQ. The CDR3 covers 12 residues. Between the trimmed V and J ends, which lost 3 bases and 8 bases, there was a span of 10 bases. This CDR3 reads CASSFSGEEAFF. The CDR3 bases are TGTGCCAGCAGCTTCTCCGGAGAGGAAGCTTTCTTT.

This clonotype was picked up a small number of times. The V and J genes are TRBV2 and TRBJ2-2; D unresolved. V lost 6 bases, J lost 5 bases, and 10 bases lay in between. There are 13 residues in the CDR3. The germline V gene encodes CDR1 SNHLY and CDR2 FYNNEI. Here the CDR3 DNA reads TGTGCCAGCAGCCAATGGCGGACCGGGGAGCTGTTTTTT. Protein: CASSQWRTGELFF.

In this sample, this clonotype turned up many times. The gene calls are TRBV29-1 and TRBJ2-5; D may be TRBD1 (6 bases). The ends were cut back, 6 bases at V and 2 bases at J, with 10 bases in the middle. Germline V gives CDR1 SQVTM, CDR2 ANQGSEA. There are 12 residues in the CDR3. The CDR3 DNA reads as TGCAGCGTGAGACAGGCTCAAGAGACCCAGTACTTC. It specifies CSVRQAQETQYF.

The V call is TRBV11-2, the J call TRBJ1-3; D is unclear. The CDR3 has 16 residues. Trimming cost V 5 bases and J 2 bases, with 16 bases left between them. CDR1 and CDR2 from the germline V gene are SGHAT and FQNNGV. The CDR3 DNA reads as TGTGCCAGCAGCCCGAACACCGGGATAACTGGAAACACCATATATTTT. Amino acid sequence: CASSPNTGITGNTIYF.

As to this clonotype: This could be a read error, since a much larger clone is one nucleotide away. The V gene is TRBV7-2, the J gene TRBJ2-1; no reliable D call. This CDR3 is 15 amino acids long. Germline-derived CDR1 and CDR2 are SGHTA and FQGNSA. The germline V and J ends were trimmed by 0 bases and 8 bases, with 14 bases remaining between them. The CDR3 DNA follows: TGTGCCAGCAGCTTAGCGACGGGCAGCGTCTATGAGCAGTTCTTC. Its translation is CASSLATGSVYEQFF.

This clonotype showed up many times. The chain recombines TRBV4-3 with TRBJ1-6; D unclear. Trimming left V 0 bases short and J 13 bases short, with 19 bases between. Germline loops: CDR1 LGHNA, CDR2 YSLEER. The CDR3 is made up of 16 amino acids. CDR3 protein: CASSQDRGRIPSPLHF. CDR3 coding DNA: TGCGCCAGCAGCCAAGATCGAGGCAGGATCCCGTCTCCCCTCCACTTT.

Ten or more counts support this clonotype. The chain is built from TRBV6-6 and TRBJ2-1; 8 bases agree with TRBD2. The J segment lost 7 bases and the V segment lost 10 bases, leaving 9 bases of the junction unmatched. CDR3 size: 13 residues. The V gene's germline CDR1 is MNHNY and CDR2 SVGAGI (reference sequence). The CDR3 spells CAITGGAWNEQFF. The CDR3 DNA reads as TGTGCCATCACCGGGGGGGCCTGGAATGAGCAGTTCTTC.

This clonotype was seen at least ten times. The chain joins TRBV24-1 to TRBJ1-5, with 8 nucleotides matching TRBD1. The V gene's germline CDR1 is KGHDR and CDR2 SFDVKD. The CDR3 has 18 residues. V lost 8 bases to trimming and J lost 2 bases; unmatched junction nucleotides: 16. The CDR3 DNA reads TGTGCCACCACCCTGGACAGGGAAACCCTCTACTGCAATCAGCCCCAGCATTTT. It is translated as CATTLDRETLYCNQPQHF.

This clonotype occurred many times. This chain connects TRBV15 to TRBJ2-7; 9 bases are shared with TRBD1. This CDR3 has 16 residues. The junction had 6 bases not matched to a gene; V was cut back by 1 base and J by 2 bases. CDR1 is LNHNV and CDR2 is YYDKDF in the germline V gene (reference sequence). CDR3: CATSRARTGAAYEQYF. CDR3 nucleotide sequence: TGTGCCACCAGCAGAGCAAGGACAGGGGCAGCCTACGAGCAGTACTTC.

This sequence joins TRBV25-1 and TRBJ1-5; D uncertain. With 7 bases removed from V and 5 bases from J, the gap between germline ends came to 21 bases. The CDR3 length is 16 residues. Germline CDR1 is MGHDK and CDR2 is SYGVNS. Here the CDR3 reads CASINAGRPGYQPQHF. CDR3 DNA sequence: TGTGCCAGCATTAACGCGGGCAGACCCGGCTATCAGCCCCAGCATTTT. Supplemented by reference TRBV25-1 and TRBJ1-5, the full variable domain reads EADIYQTPRYLVIGTGKKITLECSQTMGHDKMYWYQQDPGMELHLIHYSYGVNSTEKGDLSSESTVSRIRTEHFPLTLESARPSHTSQYLCASINAGRPGYQPQHFGDGTRLSIL.

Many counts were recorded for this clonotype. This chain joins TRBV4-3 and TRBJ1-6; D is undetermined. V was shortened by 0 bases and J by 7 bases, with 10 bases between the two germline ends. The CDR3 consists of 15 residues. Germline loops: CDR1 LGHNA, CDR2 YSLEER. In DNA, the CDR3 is TGCGCCAGCAGCCAAGACTTACAGAAGAATTCACCCCTCCACTTT. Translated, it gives CASSQDLQKNSPLHF.

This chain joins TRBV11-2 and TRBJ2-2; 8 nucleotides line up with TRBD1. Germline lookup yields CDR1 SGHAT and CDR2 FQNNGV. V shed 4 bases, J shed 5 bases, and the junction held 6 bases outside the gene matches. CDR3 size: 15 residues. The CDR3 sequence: CASSYRGWRTGELFF. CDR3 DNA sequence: TGTGCCAGCAGCTACAGGGGGTGGCGGACCGGGGAGCTGTTTTTT.

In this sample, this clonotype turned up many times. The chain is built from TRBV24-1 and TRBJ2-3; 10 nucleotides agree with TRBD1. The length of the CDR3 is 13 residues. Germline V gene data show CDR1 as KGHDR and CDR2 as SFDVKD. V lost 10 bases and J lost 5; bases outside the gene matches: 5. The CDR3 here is CATKTGGGDTQYF. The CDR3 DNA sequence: TGTGCCACTAAGACAGGGGGCGGAGATACGCAGTATTTT.

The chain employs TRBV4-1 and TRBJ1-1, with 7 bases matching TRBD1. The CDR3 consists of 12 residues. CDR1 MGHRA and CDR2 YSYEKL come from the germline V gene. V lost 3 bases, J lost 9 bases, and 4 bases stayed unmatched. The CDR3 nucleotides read TGCGCCAGCAGCCAGGGGACAGATCAAGCTTTCTTT. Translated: CASSQGTDQAFF.

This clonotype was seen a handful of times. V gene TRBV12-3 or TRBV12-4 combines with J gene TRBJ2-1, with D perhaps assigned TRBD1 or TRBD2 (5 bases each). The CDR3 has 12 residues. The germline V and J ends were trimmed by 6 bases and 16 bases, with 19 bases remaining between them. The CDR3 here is CASSPGAAREFF. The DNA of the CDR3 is TGTGCCAGCAGCCCTGGAGCGGCCAGGGAATTCTTC.

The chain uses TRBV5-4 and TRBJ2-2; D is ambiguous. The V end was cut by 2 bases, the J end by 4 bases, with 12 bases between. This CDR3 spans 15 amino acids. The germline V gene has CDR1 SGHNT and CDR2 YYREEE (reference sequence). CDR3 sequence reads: CASSFFRGLTGELFF. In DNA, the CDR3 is TGTGCCAGCAGCTTTTTTCGAGGTCTCACCGGGGAGCTGTTTTTT.

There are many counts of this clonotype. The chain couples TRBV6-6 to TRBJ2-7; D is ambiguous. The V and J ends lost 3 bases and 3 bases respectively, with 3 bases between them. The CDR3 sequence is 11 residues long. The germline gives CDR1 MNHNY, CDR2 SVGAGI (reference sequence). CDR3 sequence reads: CASSYRYEQYF. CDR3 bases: TGTGCCAGCAGTTATCGCTACGAGCAGTACTTC.